One and the same sample provided the 32 T cell receptor beta chains below, sequenced in a study of cytomegalovirus exposure and HLA in healthy donors. PCR used 60 Vbeta primers and 13 Jbeta primers. Repertoires were generated with immunoSEQ multiplex PCR, while TCRdb's copy carries only in-frame clones and drops some. This table holds 150,000 to 200,000 clones, about an eighth found once. Sequencing used PBMCs. Receptors were obtained from a man over 45 in good health and CMV-seropositive.

The CDR3 region has the DNA TGCGCCAGCAGCCAAGCACCCCGGGGGGGGACCGGGGCCAACGTCCTGACTTTC. Its protein product is CASSQAPRGGTGANVLTF. The gene calls are TRBV4-3 and TRBJ2-6, with 8 bases that match TRBD2. The CDR3 is made up of 18 amino acids. J gave up 4 bases and V 1 base, and 9 bases lay outside the gene matches. Germline CDR1 is LGHNA and CDR2 is YSLEER.

Only a few counts were recorded for this clone. The chain recombines TRBV2 with TRBJ1-2; 7 bases fit TRBD1. The V gene end was trimmed by 5 bases and the J gene end by 4 bases; junction bases not matched to a gene: 7. Germline V gene lookup returns CDR1 SNHLY and CDR2 FYNNEI. The CDR3 contains 14 residues. The CDR3 region is CASSREGAGYGYTF. The CDR3 DNA follows: TGTGCCAGCAGTCGAGAGGGGGCTGGCTATGGCTACACCTTC.

V is TRBV9 and J is TRBJ2-2; 8 bases align to TRBD2. V lost 4 bases and J lost 3; bases outside the gene matches: 8. CDR3 length: 16 residues. Germline V gives CDR1 SGDLS, CDR2 YYNGEE. CDR3: CASSPGLGGDTGELFF. In nucleotides, the CDR3 is TGTGCCAGCAGCCCGGGACTAGGTGGAGACACCGGGGAGCTGTTTTTT.

This clone was found a few times. The V call is TRBV5-1, the J call TRBJ1-6; 8 nucleotides align to TRBD1. In germline, CDR1 is SGHRS, CDR2 YFSETQ. The V gene end was trimmed by 4 bases and the J gene end by 4 bases; junction bases not matched to a gene: 10. The CDR3 has 17 amino acids. The CDR3 loop reads CASSLDGQGVYNSPLHF. CDR3 DNA sequence: TGCGCCAGCAGCCTCGATGGACAGGGCGTTTATAATTCACCCCTCCACTTT.

This clone was counted only a few times. V gene TRBV11-3 combines with J gene TRBJ1-4; D not certain. The germline V gene has CDR1 SGHNT and CDR2 YENEEA. The CDR3 totals 15 residues. V was trimmed by 1 base and J by 2 bases, leaving 8 bases between them. CDR3 sequence (DNA): TGTGCCAGCAGCTTAGGGAGGGCGACTAATGAAAAACTGTTTTTT. Translation gives CASSLGRATNEKLFF.

The genes are TRBV29-1 and TRBJ1-4; 8 bases map to TRBD1. The CDR3 is made up of 14 amino acids. Germline assignment: CDR1 SQVTM and CDR2 ANQGSEA. Losses at the gene ends were 7 bases for V and 5 bases for J; bases not matched to a gene: 9. Here the CDR3 reads CSATQGADNEKLFF. The DNA for the CDR3 is TGCAGCGCCACGCAGGGGGCCGACAATGAAAAACTGTTTTTT.

This clone has only a few counts. Written as DNA, the CDR3 is TGTGCCAGCAGCAAAGTGGAGGAGTTTAGGAAGGGGAACACCGGGGAGCTGTTTTTT. Its protein is CASSKVEEFRKGNTGELFF. V usage is TRBV21-1 and J usage is TRBJ2-2; TRBD2, as called in the table, went unchecked against the DNA. TRBV21-1 is a pseudogene. CDR3 length equals 19 residues.

This clone has just a few counts. This chain connects TRBV7-8 to TRBJ1-5; 11 bases fit TRBD1. This CDR3 has 14 residues. With V trimmed by 8 bases and J by 6 bases, 6 bases remained unmatched. Germline CDR1 reads SGHVS; CDR2 reads FQNEAQ. For the CDR3, the DNA is TGTGCCAGCTCCCCGGGACAGGGGGTTCAGCCCCAGCATTTT. This translates into CASSPGQGVQPQHF.

This clone was recorded a few times. The chain carries TRBV11-3 and TRBJ2-3, with D possibly being TRBD2 (6 bases). This CDR3 is built from 15 residues. V lost 0 bases, J lost 0 bases, and 7 bases lay in between. From germline, CDR1 is SGHNT and CDR2 YENEEA. CDR3 in amino acids: CASSLDGTSTDTQYF. DNA for the CDR3: TGTGCCAGCAGCTTAGATGGGACTAGCACAGATACGCAGTATTTT.

V gene TRBV25-1 combines with J gene TRBJ1-5; D not certain. This CDR3 region has 11 residues. Germline lookup yields CDR1 MGHDK and CDR2 SYGVNS. With 11 bases removed from V and 2 bases from J, the gap between germline ends came to 7 bases. The CDR3 DNA sequence: TGTGCCGAGGGCCGCAATCAGCCCCAGCATTTT. This codes for CAEGRNQPQHF.

This rearrangement joins TRBV9 to TRBJ2-3; tentative D call: TRBD2 (7 bases). CDR3 length: 16 amino acids. Deletions cut 2 bases from V and 5 bases from J, with 18 bases between. Germline V gives CDR1 SGDLS, CDR2 YYNGEE. CDR3 amino acids: CASSVGGAGAQDTQYF. The CDR3 DNA is TGTGCCAGCAGCGTCGGAGGGGCGGGGGCCCAAGATACGCAGTATTTT.

This clone was counted only a few times. The chain links TRBV20-1 to TRBJ2-3; possibly TRBD1 for D (6 bases). This CDR3 contains 11 residues. The V gene lost 5 bases and the J gene lost 6 bases, with 9 bases spanning the gap. Germline CDR1 DFQATT, CDR2 SNEGSKA (reference sequence). Here the CDR3 reads CSARQGDTQYF. The CDR3 coding sequence is TGCAGTGCTCGTCAGGGGGATACGCAGTATTTT.

The chain is built from TRBV12-5 and TRBJ1-3, with D perhaps matching TRBD1 (6 bases). CDR1 and CDR2 (germline): LGHNT, FRNRAP. CDR3 length equals 18 residues. Trimming took off 0 bases at V and 0 bases at J, with 15 bases between the two ends. CDR3 loop: CASGLVQGAGSSGNTIYF. DNA for the CDR3: TGTGCTAGTGGTTTGGTACAGGGAGCAGGGAGCTCTGGAAACACCATATATTTT.

The chain joins TRBV2 to TRBJ2-3, with 11 bases aligning to TRBD1. The CDR3 length is 14 residues. Trimming took 8 bases from V and 3 from J; bases not matched to a gene: 4. Germline V gene lookup returns CDR1 SNHLY and CDR2 FYNNEI. In nucleotides, the CDR3 is TGTGCCAGCGCCGGACAGGGGGCAACAGATACGCAGTATTTT. This codes for CASAGQGATDTQYF.

This clone occurred a few times. The chain employs TRBV5-1 and TRBJ1-4; TRBD1 matches 8 bases. Germline-derived CDR1 and CDR2 are SGHRS and YFSETQ. The CDR3 covers 16 residues. V lost 4 bases and J lost 8; bases outside the gene matches: 13. CDR3 sequence: CASSQDRQGAGEKLFF. The CDR3 DNA reads TGCGCCAGCAGCCAGGATCGTCAGGGGGCAGGGGAAAAACTGTTTTTT.

A few counts support this clone. This sequence joins TRBV6-5 and TRBJ1-1; no reliable D call. CDR1 is MNHEY and CDR2 is SVGAGI in the germline V gene. This CDR3 is 13 amino acids long. Trimming pared 0 bases from V and 6 bases from J, leaving 8 bases between. CDR3 amino acids: CASSYSDISEAFF. The CDR3 coding sequence is TGTGCCAGCAGTTACTCTGACATATCTGAAGCTTTCTTT.

The rearrangement joins TRBV30 to TRBJ1-6; D remains unclear. Germline-derived CDR1 and CDR2 are GTSNPN and SVGIG (reference sequence). The germline V and J ends were trimmed by 3 bases and 10 bases, with 16 bases remaining between them. CDR3 length: 14 amino acids. In DNA, the CDR3 is TGTGCCTGGAGGGCGGACTCCCTGGGGTCACCCCTCCACTTT. It codes for CAWRADSLGSPLHF.

This clone was counted a few times. The chain joins TRBV18 to TRBJ1-2; D might be TRBD1 (5 bases). The CDR3 contains 11 residues. The V end lost 2 bases, the J end lost 10 bases, and 8 bases lay between the germline ends. Germline lookup yields CDR1 KGHSH and CDR2 LQKENI. Here the CDR3 DNA reads TGTGCCAGCTCACCAGGGGGGGACTACACCTTC. Residues: CASSPGGDYTF.

The V and J genes are TRBV4-1 and TRBJ1-2, with D unclear. The CDR3 is 16 amino acids. The ends were cut back, 0 bases at V and 8 bases at J, with 19 bases in the middle. Germline loops: CDR1 MGHRA, CDR2 YSYEKL. The CDR3 sequence: CASSQDNGRPSLGYTF. CDR3 bases: TGCGCCAGCAGCCAAGATAATGGCAGGCCTAGCTTGGGCTACACCTTC.

The chain is built from TRBV6-1 and TRBJ1-1; D ambiguous. The CDR3 covers 13 residues. Per the germline V gene, CDR1 is MNHNS and CDR2 is SASEGT. The ends were cut back, 1 base at V and 4 bases at J, with 7 bases in the middle. The CDR3 protein is CASSEVDSTEAFF. As DNA, the CDR3 is TGTGCCAGCAGTGAAGTTGACTCCACTGAAGCTTTCTTT.

This chain links TRBV28 with TRBJ1-1; possibly TRBD1 for D (6 bases). The germline CDR1 and CDR2 sequences are MDHEN and SYDVKM. The CDR3 covers 13 residues. V was clipped by 7 bases and J by 5 bases, with 14 bases between them. The CDR3 DNA is TGTGCCAGCACCTTATCAGGGGAAACTGAAGCTTTCTTT. As protein: CASTLSGETEAFF.

This clone was counted only a few times. The V gene is TRBV5-1, the J gene TRBJ1-1; a weak D match, TRBD1 (5 bases). With 0 bases removed from V and 10 bases from J, the gap between germline ends came to 10 bases. CDR1 SGHRS and CDR2 YFSETQ come from the germline V gene. The CDR3 consists of 12 residues. CDR3 DNA sequence: TGCGCCAGCAGCTTGGGGGGACTAGGAGCTTTCTTT. Residues: CASSLGGLGAFF.

CDR3 sequence (DNA): TGTGCCAGCAGTACCCCGGGACTTTTACTCCATGGAGATACGCAGTATTTT. Protein product: CASSTPGLLLHGDTQYF. The chain couples TRBV27 to TRBJ2-3, with D possibly matching TRBD2 (6 bases). The length of the CDR3 is 17 residues. The V end lost 5 bases, the J end lost 5 bases, and 23 bases lay between the germline ends. Germline V gene lookup returns CDR1 MNHEY and CDR2 SMNVEV (reference sequence).

The rearrangement joins TRBV18 to TRBJ1-5; D gene unclear. Germline loops: CDR1 KGHSH, CDR2 LQKENI. This CDR3 has 15 residues. Deletions cut 1 base from V and 4 bases from J, with 11 bases between. This CDR3 is CASSPQEISNQPQHF. In nucleotides, the CDR3 is TGTGCCAGCTCACCACAGGAGATTTCTAATCAGCCCCAGCATTTT.

This clone was found a few times. This chain links TRBV5-6 with TRBJ1-1, with a possible D match to TRBD1 (6 bases). The CDR3 runs 16 residues. Trimming pared 4 bases from V and 4 bases from J, leaving 20 bases between. CDR1 and CDR2 from the germline V gene are SGHDT and YYEEEE. The CDR3 DNA reads TGTGCCAGCAGCCCTCGGGCGTACAGGGCATCCACTGAAGCTTTCTTT. This encodes CASSPRAYRASTEAFF. The variable domain in full, completed from reference TRBV5-6 and TRBJ1-1, reads DAGVTQSPTHLIKTRGQQVTLRCSPKSGHDTVSWYQQALGQGPQFIFQYYEEEERQRGNFPDRFSGHQFPNYSSELNVNALLLGDSALYLCASSPRAYRASTEAFFGQGTRLTVV.

Only a few counts were recorded for this clone. This rearrangement joins TRBV7-8 to TRBJ1-6; possible D gene TRBD1, 5 bases. V was clipped by 10 bases and J by 4 bases, with 11 bases between them. Germline V lookup: CDR1 SGHVS, CDR2 FQNEAQ. The CDR3 is made up of 13 amino acids. The CDR3 loop reads CAKPGGYNSPLHF. Written as DNA, the CDR3 is TGTGCCAAGCCGGGGGGATATAATTCACCCCTCCACTTT.

The table lists this clone with a few counts. This rearrangement joins TRBV5-5 to TRBJ1-5, with D uncertain. Germline CDR1 reads SGHKS; CDR2 reads YYEKEE (reference sequence). Trimming left V 2 bases short and J 0 bases short, with 3 bases between. CDR3 length equals 13 residues. CDR3 sequence: CASSLYSNQPQHF. CDR3 in DNA: TGTGCCAGCAGCTTATATAGCAATCAGCCCCAGCATTTT.

The CDR3 protein is CASSPGLAGVANEQFF. CDR3 nucleotides: TGTGCCAGCAGTCCGGGACTAGCGGGGGTCGCCAATGAGCAGTTCTTC. The chain joins TRBV27 to TRBJ2-1, with 14 positions matching TRBD2. CDR1 MNHEY and CDR2 SMNVEV come from the germline V gene (reference sequence). The CDR3 runs to 16 residues. The junction had 6 bases not matched to a gene; V was cut back by 5 bases and J by 6 bases.

This clone showed up just a few times. This sequence joins TRBV19 and TRBJ1-2; D is possibly TRBD1 (6 bases). CDR3 length: 13 amino acids. The V end lost 9 bases, the J end lost 8 bases, and 19 bases lay between the germline ends. Germline lookup yields CDR1 LNHDA and CDR2 SQIVND (reference sequence). The CDR3 loop reads CASTITGMGGYTF. The CDR3 nucleotides read TGTGCCAGCACCATTACAGGGATGGGAGGCTACACCTTC. The variable domain in full, completed from reference TRBV19 and TRBJ1-2, reads DGGITQSPKYLFRKEGQNVTLSCEQNLNHDAMYWYRQDPGQGLRLIYYSQIVNDFQKGDIAEGYSVSREKKESFPLTVTSAQKNPTAFYLCASTITGMGGYTFGSGTRLTVV.

The chain uses TRBV7-2 and TRBJ1-2, with 10 bases aligning to TRBD1. The germline gives CDR1 SGHTA, CDR2 FQGNSA. With 3 bases clipped from V and 5 bases from J, the junction kept 6 bases outside the gene matches. This CDR3 spans 15 amino acids. The CDR3 loop is CASSLGPGQGYGYTF. In DNA, the CDR3 is TGTGCCAGCAGCTTGGGTCCGGGACAGGGGTATGGCTACACCTTC.

This clone has only a few counts. The chain recombines TRBV6-5 with TRBJ2-6, with D maybe TRBD1 (5 bases). The CDR3 is 14 residues long. Per the germline V gene, CDR1 is MNHEY and CDR2 is SVGAGI. V was clipped by 7 bases and J by 2 bases, with 9 bases between them. Here the CDR3 DNA reads TGTGCCAGCACACAGGCAGCTGGGGCCAACGTCCTGACTTTC. Translated: CASTQAAGANVLTF.

This clone was counted a few times. The chain carries TRBV4-3 and TRBJ1-2; 10 positions match TRBD1. The CDR3 sequence is 13 residues long. From germline, CDR1 is LGHNA and CDR2 YSLEER. With V trimmed by 4 bases and J by 6 bases, 2 bases remained unmatched. The CDR3 region has the DNA TGCGCCAGCAGCCCCGGGACAGGGGATGGCTACACCTTC. This codes for CASSPGTGDGYTF.